This T cell receptor (beta chain) stems from a study of blood T cells in healthy people across ages. This clonotype came up a few times. Together with a sample-barcoded 5' primer, a J-beta primer mix was included in a second PCR lasting about 7 to 11 cycles. A minimum of 3 million CDR3-containing paired-end reads was obtained for each sample. TCRdb used MiXCR to reprocess the 5' RACE reads, holding one entry per CDR3 protein. Found here are 550,000 to 700,000 distinct CDR3 sequences, approximately 25% of them singletons; the top ten hold roughly 20%. Total RNA amounts of at least 5 micrograms were extracted per sample. Sequencing was carried out using blood. This clonotype originated in a woman in her sixties or seventies in good health.

CDR3 nucleotide sequence: TGCGCCAGCAGTGGCTTCTACTACGAGCAGTACTTC. This gives the protein CASSGFYYEQYF. J is TRBJ2-7 and V is TRBV10-2; D is unresolved. Germline CDR1 WSHSY, CDR2 SAAADI. The CDR3 spans 12 residues. V lost 4 bases to trimming and J lost 3 bases, with 7 bases between them.